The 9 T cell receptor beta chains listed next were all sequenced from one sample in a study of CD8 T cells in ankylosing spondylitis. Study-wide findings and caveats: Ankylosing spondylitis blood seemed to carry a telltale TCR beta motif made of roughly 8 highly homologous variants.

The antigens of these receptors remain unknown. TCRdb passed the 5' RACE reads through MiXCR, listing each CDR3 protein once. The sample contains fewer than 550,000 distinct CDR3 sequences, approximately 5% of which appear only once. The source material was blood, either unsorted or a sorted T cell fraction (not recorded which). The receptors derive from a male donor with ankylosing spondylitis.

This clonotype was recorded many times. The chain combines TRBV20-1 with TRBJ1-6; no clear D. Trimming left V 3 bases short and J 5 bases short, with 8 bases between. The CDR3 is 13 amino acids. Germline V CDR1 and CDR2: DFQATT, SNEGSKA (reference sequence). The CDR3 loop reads CSASPENNSPLHF. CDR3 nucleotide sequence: TGCAGTGCTAGTCCGGAGAATAATTCACCCCTCCACTTT.

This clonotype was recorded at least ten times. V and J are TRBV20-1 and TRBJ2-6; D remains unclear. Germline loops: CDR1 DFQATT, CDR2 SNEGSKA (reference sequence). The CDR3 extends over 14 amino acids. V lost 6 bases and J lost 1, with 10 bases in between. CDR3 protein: CSAYIPSGANVLTF. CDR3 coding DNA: TGCAGTGCCTATATACCTTCTGGGGCCAACGTCCTGACTTTC.

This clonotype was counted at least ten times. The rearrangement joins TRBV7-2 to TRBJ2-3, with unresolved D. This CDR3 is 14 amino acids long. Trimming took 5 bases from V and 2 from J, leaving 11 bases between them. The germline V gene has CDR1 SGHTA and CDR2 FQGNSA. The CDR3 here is CASSRFTYTDTQYF. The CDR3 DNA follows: TGTGCCAGCAGCCGCTTTACTTACACAGATACGCAGTATTTT.

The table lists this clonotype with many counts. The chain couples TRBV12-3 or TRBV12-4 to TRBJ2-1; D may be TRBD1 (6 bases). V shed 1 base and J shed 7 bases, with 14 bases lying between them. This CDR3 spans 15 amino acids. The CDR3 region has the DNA TGTGCCAGCAGTTTAGGGACAGCCCTTACAAATGAGCAGTTCTTC. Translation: CASSLGTALTNEQFF.

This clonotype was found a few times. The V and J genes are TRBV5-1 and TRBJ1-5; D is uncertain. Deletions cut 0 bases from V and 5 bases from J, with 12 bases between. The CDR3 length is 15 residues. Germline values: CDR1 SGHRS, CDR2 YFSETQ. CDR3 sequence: CASSLEGSGDQPQHF. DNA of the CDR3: TGCGCCAGCAGCTTGGAAGGGAGCGGGGATCAGCCCCAGCATTTT.

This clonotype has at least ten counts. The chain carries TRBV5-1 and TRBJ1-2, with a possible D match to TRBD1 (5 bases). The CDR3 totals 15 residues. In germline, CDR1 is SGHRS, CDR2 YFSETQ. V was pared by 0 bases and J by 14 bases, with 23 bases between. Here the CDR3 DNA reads TGCGCCAGCAGCTTGGACAGGCCGGAGAGGGGTGAAGATACCTTC. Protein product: CASSLDRPERGEDTF.

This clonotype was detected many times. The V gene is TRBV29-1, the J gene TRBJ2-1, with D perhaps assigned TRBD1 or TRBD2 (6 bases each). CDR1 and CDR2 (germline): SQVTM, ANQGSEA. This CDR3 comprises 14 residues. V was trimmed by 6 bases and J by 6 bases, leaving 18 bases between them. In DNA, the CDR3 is TGCAGCGTGACAGGCGGGATTATCACCAATGAGCAGTTCTTC. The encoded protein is CSVTGGIITNEQFF.

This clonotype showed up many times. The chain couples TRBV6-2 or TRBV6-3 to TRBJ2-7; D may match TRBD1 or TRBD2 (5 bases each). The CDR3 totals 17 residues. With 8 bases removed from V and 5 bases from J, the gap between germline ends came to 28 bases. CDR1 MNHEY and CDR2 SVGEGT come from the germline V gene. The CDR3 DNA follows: TGTGCCAGCTTAAGCATAGTAGGGACCCGAAGAACCCACGAGCAGTACTTC. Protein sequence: CASLSIVGTRRTHEQYF.

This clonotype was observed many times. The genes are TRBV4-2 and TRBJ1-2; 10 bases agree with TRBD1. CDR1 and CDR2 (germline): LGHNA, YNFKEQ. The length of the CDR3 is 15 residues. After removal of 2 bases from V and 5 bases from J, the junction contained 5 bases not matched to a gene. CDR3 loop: CASSQIGTGEYGYTF. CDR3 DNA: TGTGCCAGCAGCCAAATAGGGACAGGGGAATATGGCTACACCTTC.